These 2 T cell receptor beta chains were sequenced from one sample in a study of OX40 agonist ivuxolimab in advanced cancers. Profiling relied on immunoSEQ multiplex PCR, and the TCRdb table lists in-frame clones only, not all of them. The table records tens of thousands of clones, 85% to 90% of them present only once. The sequences come from CD4+ or CD8+ T cells sorted from blood, collected in a trial of the OX40 agonist ivuxolimab. These receptor sequences come from an adult with an advanced solid tumor such as melanoma, head and neck, liver or kidney cancer.

The V call is TRBV5-1, the J call TRBJ2-1, with TRBD2 identical over 8 bases. The ends lost 4 bases at V and 7 bases at J; junction bases unmatched: 7. Germline CDR1 and CDR2: SGHRS and YFSETQ. There are 14 residues in the CDR3. Here the CDR3 reads CASSKSGRWNEQFF. As DNA, the CDR3 is TGCGCCAGCAGCAAAAGCGGGAGATGGAATGAGCAGTTCTTC.

The chain couples TRBV19 to TRBJ2-2; 13 nucleotides line up with TRBD2. Germline V gives CDR1 LNHDA, CDR2 SQIVND (reference sequence). Unmatched junction bases numbered 4, after V lost 5 bases and J lost 4 bases. The CDR3 has 16 amino acids. CDR3 in amino acids: CASSVTSGRATGELFF. In DNA, the CDR3 is TGTGCCAGTAGTGTTACTAGCGGGAGGGCCACCGGGGAGCTGTTTTTT.